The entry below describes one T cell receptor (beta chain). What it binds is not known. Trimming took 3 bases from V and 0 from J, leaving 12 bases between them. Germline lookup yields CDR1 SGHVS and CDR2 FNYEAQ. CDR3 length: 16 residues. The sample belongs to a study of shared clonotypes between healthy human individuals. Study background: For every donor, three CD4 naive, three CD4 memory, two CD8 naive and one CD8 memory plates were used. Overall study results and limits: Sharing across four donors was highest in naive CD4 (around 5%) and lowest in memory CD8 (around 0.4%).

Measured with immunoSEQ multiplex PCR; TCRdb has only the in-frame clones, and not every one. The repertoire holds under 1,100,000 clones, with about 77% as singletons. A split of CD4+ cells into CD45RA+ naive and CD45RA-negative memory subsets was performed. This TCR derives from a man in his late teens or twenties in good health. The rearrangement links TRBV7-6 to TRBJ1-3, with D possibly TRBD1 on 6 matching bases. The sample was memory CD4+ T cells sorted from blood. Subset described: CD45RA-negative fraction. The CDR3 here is CASSFTTGSSGNTIYF. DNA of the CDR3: TGTGCCAGCAGCTTTACAACAGGGTCCTCTGGAAACACCATATATTTT.